Below, 5 T cell receptor beta chains from the same sample are listed, as sequenced in a study of identical twins. TCRdb re-called the 5' RACE reads through MiXCR, storing one row per CDR3 protein. The sample has about 520,000 distinct CDR3 sequences; about 20% are singletons. The same specimen was also included in a second study, on T cells expressing NK-cell markers.

Source material: CD4+ T cells sorted from blood. These receptors were obtained from a woman between 18 and 29 years old in good health.

This clonotype was counted only a few times. This chain uses TRBV7-9 with TRBJ2-7; TRBD1 might be the D (6 bases). Trimming removed 4 bases at V and 3 bases at J, with 10 bases between. The CDR3 consists of 13 residues. Germline CDR1 reads SEHNR; CDR2 reads FQNEAQ (reference sequence). The CDR3 reads CASSSGHDYEQYF. The CDR3, as DNA: TGTGCCAGCAGCTCGGGACATGACTACGAGCAGTACTTC.

This sequence joins TRBV20-1 and TRBJ1-1; perhaps TRBD1 as D (5 bases). Trimming took 5 bases from V and 10 from J, leaving 26 bases between them. This CDR3 spans 15 amino acids. Germline-derived CDR1 and CDR2 are DFQATT and SNEGSKA (reference sequence). In DNA form, the CDR3 reads TGCAGTGCTCAAAAGCCCTCAAGAGGGTTGGGGGGAGCTTTCTTT. Its translation: CSAQKPSRGLGGAFF.

The chain joins TRBV2 to TRBJ2-7, with D hard to call. Per the germline V gene, CDR1 is SNHLY and CDR2 is FYNNEI. The CDR3 totals 10 residues. Trimming left V 8 bases short and J 3 bases short, with 5 bases between. The CDR3 DNA follows: TGTGCCAGCTGGGACTACGAGCAGTACTTC. Translated, it gives CASWDYEQYF.

This clonotype has only a few counts. The gene calls are TRBV6-2 or TRBV6-3 and TRBJ2-5; 7 bases match TRBD1. V was clipped by 6 bases and J by 6 bases; unmatched bases: 13. Looked up from germline, CDR1 is MNHEY and CDR2 is SVGEGT. The CDR3 runs to 15 residues. The CDR3 loop is CASSLGQTNVKTQYF. Here the CDR3 DNA reads TGTGCCAGCAGCTTGGGACAGACGAACGTAAAGACCCAGTACTTC.

This chain connects TRBV12-3 or TRBV12-4 to TRBJ1-5; D is perhaps TRBD1 (6 bases). This CDR3 contains 13 residues. The V end lost 3 bases, the J end lost 6 bases, and 9 bases lay between the germline ends. The DNA of the CDR3 is TGTGCCAGCAGTTTTGCCAGGGGTCAGCCCCAGCATTTT. Protein: CASSFARGQPQHF.